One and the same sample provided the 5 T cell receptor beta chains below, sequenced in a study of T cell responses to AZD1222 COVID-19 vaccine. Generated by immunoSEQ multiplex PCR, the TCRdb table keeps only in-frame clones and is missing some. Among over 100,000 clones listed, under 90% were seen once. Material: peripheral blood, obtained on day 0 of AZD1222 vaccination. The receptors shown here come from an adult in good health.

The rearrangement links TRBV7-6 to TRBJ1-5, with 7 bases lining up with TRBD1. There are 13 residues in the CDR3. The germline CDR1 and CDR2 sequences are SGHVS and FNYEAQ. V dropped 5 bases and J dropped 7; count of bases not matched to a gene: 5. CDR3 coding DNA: TGTGCCAGCAGCCGGGACAGCCGACAGCCCCAGCATTTT. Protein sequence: CASSRDSRQPQHF.

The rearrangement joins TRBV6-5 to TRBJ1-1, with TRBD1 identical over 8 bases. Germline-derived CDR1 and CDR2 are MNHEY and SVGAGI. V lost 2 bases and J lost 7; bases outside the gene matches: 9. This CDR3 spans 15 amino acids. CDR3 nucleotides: TGTGCCAGCAGTTACCCCGGGACAGGCTCGAGTGAAGCTTTCTTT. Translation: CASSYPGTGSSEAFF.

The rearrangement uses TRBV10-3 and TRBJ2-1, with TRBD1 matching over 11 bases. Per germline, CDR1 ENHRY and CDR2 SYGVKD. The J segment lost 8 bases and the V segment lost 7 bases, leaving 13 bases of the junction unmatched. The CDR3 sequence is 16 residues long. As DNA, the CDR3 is TGTGCCATCAAGGCTGGGGGGACAGGGGGAGTCGATGAGCAGTTCTTC. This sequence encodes CAIKAGGTGGVDEQFF.

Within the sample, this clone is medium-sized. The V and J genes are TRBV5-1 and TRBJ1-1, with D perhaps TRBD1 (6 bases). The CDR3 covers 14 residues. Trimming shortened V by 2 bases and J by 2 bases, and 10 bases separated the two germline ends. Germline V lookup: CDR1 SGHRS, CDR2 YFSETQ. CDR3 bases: TGCGCCAGCAGCTTAGGACAGATAAACACTGAAGCTTTCTTT. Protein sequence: CASSLGQINTEAFF.

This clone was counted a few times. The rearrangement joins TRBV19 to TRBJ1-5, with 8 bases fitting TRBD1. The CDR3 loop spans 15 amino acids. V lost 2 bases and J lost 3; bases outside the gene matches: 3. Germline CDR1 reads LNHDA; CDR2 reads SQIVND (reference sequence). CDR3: CASSIMDRANQPQHF. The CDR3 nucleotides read TGTGCCAGTAGTATAATGGACAGGGCCAATCAGCCCCAGCATTTT. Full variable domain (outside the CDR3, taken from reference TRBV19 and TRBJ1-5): DGGITQSPKYLFRKEGQNVTLSCEQNLNHDAMYWYRQDPGQGLRLIYYSQIVNDFQKGDIAEGYSVSREKKESFPLTVTSAQKNPTAFYLCASSIMDRANQPQHFGDGTRLSIL.